This T cell receptor (beta chain) was captured by sequencing in a study of technical replicates of blood from a handful of donors (dated by TCRdb to the late 2010s). Reading the germline V gene gives CDR1 KGHSH and CDR2 LQKENI. Taken from cysteine to phenylalanine, the CDR3 has 14 residues. Here the CDR3 DNA is all that survives: 42 bases in frame from base 1. V is cut by 3 bases and J by 4 bases, and the space between the germline ends is 11 bases. The method behind the library was the immunoSEQ multiplex PCR assay. The source is immuneACCESS, and TCRdb retained only in-frame sequences with V and J called. Part of the clones is not carried over; for the studies checked, unresolved V genes explain less than half of this, and the remainder is unexplained. The sample table holds tens of thousands of clones, of which over 75% were seen once. The ten largest clones add up to nearly 4% of the sample. Details on this clone: Its antigen target is currently unknown. Base-call qualities are not available, and no considerably larger clone is one nucleotide away.

The chain is assembled from TRBV18 and TRBJ2-3; TRBD2 is perhaps the D gene, given 5 matching bases. The sample was PBMCs. The TCR originated in a human donor in good health. Some clones in this sample may be carry-over from other donors' samples. The DNA sequence is given as TGTGCCAGCTCACCCGGGATAGGCCCAGATACGCAGTATTTT. This yields the protein CASSPGIGPDTQYF.